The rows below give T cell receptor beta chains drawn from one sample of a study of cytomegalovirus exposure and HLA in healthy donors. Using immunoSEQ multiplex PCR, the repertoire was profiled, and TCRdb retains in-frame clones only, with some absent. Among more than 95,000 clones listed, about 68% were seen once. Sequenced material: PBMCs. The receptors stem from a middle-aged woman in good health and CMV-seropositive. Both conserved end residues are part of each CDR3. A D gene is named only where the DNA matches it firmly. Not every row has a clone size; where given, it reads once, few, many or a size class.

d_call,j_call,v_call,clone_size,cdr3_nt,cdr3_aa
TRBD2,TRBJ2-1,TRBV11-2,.,TGTGCCAGCAGCCAACTAGCGGGACCGTACAATGAGCAGTTCTTC,CASSQLAGPYNEQFF
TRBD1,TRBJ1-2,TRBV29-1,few,TGCAGCGGAAAGACAGGGTTGGCCTATGGCTACACCTTC,CSGKTGLAYGYTF
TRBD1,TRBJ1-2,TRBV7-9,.,TGTTCCAGCAGCTTGGTAATTCACAGGGGAAACTATGGCTACACCTTC,CSSSLVIHRGNYGYTF
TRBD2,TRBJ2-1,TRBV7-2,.,TGTGCCAGCAGCCGCAGACTAGCGGGAACGAATGAGCAGTTCTTC,CASSRRLAGTNEQFF
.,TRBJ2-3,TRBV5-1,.,TGCGCCAGCAGCTTGAGACAGTTCACAGATACGCAGTATTTT,CASSLRQFTDTQYF
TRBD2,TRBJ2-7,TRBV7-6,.,TGTGCCAGCAGCTTCCGAGGACTAGCTCCTGAGCAGTACTTC,CASSFRGLAPEQYF
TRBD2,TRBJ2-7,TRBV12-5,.,TGTGCTAGTGGTTTAACACCCGGGACTAGCGGGACCAGGGACGAGCAGTACTTC,CASGLTPGTSGTRDEQYF
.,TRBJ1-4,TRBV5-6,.,TGTGCCAGCAGCTTGGGAGCAGGGGACGAAAAACTGTTTTTT,CASSLGAGDEKLFF
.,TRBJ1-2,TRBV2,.,TGTGCCAGCAGTGAGGGGGGTAGAGCCAATCACTATGGCTACACCTTC,CASSEGGRANHYGYTF
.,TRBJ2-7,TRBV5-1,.,TGCGCCAGCAGCTTGGTTCGCAGGGGAGATCCCTACGAGCAGTACTTC,CASSLVRRGDPYEQYF
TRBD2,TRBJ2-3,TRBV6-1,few,TGTGCCAGCAGTGAAGCACCTCGCGGGGGGCCCGCGCAGTATTTT,CASSEAPRGGPAQYF
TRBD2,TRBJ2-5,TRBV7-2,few,TGTGCCAGCAGCATTGGTAGCGGGAGGCTGGGTCGGGAGACCCAGTACTTC,CASSIGSGRLGRETQYF
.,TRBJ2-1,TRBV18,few,TGTGCCAGCTCACCGGAGACAGATAACAATGAGCAGTTCTTC,CASSPETDNNEQFF
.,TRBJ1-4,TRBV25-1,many,TGTGCCAGCAGTGAGCTCACATTAGGGGTTGAAAAACTGTTTTTT,CASSELTLGVEKLFF
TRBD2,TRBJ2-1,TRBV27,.,TGTGCCAGCAGGGCTAGCGGGTACAATGAGCAGTTCTTC,CASRASGYNEQFF
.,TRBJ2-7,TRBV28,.,TGTGCCAGCATGGCCCAGGGAGGCTCCTACGAGCAGTACTTC,CASMAQGGSYEQYF
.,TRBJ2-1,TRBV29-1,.,TGCAGCCTCTACCGGACAGAGAATGAGCAGTTCTTC,CSLYRTENEQFF
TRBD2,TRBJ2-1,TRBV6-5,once,TGTGCCAGCAGTTACGGGACCGGGGGGGATGAGCAGTTCTTC,CASSYGTGGDEQFF
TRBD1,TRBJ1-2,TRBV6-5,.,TGTGCCAGCAGTTACTCGACAGGGGGCTATGGCTACACCTTC,CASSYSTGGYGYTF
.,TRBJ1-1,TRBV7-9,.,TGTTCCAGCAGCTTCTTGGGGCCTGAAGCTTTCTTT,CSSSFLGPEAFF
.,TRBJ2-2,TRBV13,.,TGTGCCAGCAGCCAGTATATGTCAAGATATACCGGGGAGCTGTTTTTT,CASSQYMSRYTGELFF
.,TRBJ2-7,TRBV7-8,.,TGTGCCAGCAGTTCCTGGAGCTCCTACGAGCAGTACTTC,CASSSWSSYEQYF
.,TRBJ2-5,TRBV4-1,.,TGCGCCAGCAGCCAACCCGGAGCGGAGACCTCACCTTCCTACTTC,CASSQPGAETSPSYF
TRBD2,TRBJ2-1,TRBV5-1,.,TGCGCCAGCAGCTTGGGACTAGCGGGAGGCAAGGCCAACTCCTACAATGAGCAGTTCTTC,CASSLGLAGGKANSYNEQFF
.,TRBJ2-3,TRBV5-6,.,TGTGCCAGCAGTTCCGGGTGGGGGCGCACAGATACGCAGTATTTT,CASSSGWGRTDTQYF
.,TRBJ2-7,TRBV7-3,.,TGTGCCAGCAGCTCGGACAGTATGAGAAACGAGCAGTACTTC,CASSSDSMRNEQYF
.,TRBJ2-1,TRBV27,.,TGTGCCAGCAGTTTAGTCCCCTTGAGCGATGAGCAGTTCTTC,CASSLVPLSDEQFF
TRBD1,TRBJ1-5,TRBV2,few,TGTGCCAGCACCGGGACAGGGGGATGGGGCCAGCCCCAGCATTTT,CASTGTGGWGQPQHF
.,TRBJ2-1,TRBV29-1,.,TGCAGCCCCCGATTGGGAGGCCATGAGCAGTTCTTC,CSPRLGGHEQFF
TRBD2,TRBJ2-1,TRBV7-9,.,TGTGCCAGCAGTCTAAGCGGGAGGGGAAATGAGCAGTTCTTC,CASSLSGRGNEQFF
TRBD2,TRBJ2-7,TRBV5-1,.,TGCGCCAGCAGCCACGAATCTAGCGGTGGGTACGAGCAGTACTTC,CASSHESSGGYEQYF
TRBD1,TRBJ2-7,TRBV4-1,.,TGCGCCAGCAGCCGTCGGGACAGGGACTACGAGCAGTACTTC,CASSRRDRDYEQYF
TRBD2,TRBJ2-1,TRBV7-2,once,TGTGCCAGCAGCTTAAAAGCGGGAGTAGAACCGGGTTACAATGAGCAGTTCTTC,CASSLKAGVEPGYNEQFF
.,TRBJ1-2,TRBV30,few,TGTGCCTGGAGTGCAACAGCGGCATATGGCTACACCTTC,CAWSATAAYGYTF
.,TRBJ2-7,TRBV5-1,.,TGCGCCAGCAGCATCCGGACAGATGAAACAACTTACGAGCAGTACTTC,CASSIRTDETTYEQYF
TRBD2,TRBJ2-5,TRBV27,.,TGTGCCAGCAGTGCTATTAGCGGGAGAGTGGGGGAGCAGTACTTC,CASSAISGRVGEQYF
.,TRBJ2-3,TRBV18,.,TGTGCCAGCACAACGCGGGACTCCCCCACGAATACGCAGTATTTT,CASTTRDSPTNTQYF
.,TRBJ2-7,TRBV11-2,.,TGTGCCAGCAGCCCAGACAGGTGGGGTGACGAGCAGTACTTC,CASSPDRWGDEQYF
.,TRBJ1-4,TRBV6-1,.,TGTGCCAGCAGTGATGGTCCTACGGAGGAAAAACTGTTTTTT,CASSDGPTEEKLFF
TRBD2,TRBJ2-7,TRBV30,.,TGTGCCTGGAGGAAGGGGCTAGCGGGAATCGGACCCTACGAGCAGTACTTC,CAWRKGLAGIGPYEQYF
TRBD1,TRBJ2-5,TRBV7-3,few,TGTGCCAGCAGCCCTTTACAGGGGGAAGAGACCCAGTACTTC,CASSPLQGEETQYF